One TCR beta chain is described in this entry. Its antigen remains unidentified. This sample was taken from a study of human T cells and chemical hapten exposure. Time point described: patch test 3, about 24 weeks after DPC sensitization. Documented treatment: therapeutic diphenylcyclopropenone sensitization with weekly scalp DPC. TCRdb processed the RACE reads anew with MiXCR; each CDR3 protein has one entry. This table has under 200,000 distinct CDR3 sequences, about 30% appearing once. Study-level findings and limits: TCRs exceeding 1 in 1000 frequency stayed unchanged with DPC sensitization. Expanded TCRs created a significantly greater count of big CDR3 similarity clusters than controls did.

This clonotype was obtained from a woman aged 18-29 years with alopecia areata. Some clones in this sample may be carry-over from other donors' samples. The sequenced sample was whole blood, obtained in connection with sensitization to the hapten diphenylcyclopropenone (DPC).

The chain's CDR3 is CASSQRTSTDTQYF. The CDR3 DNA follows: TGCGCCAGCAGCCAGAGAACTAGCACAGATACGCAGTATTTT. This sequence joins TRBV5-1 and TRBJ2-3; D is uncertain. The CDR3 loop spans 14 amino acids. CDR1 and CDR2 (germline): SGHRS, YFSETQ. V lost 4 bases and J lost 0, with 9 bases in between.